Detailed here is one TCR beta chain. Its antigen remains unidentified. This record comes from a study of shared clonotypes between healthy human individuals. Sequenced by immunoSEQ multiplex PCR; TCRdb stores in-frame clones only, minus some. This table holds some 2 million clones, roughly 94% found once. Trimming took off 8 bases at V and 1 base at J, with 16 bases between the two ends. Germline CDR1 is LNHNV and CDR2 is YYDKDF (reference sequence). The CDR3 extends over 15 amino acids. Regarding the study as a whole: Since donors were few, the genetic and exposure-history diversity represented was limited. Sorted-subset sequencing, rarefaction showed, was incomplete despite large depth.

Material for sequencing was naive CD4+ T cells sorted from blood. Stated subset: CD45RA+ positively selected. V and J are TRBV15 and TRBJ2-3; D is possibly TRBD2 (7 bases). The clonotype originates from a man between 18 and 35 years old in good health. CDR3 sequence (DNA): TGTGCCACCGCTAGGGGGGGACCCGGCACAGATACGCAGTATTTT. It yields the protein CATARGGPGTDTQYF.